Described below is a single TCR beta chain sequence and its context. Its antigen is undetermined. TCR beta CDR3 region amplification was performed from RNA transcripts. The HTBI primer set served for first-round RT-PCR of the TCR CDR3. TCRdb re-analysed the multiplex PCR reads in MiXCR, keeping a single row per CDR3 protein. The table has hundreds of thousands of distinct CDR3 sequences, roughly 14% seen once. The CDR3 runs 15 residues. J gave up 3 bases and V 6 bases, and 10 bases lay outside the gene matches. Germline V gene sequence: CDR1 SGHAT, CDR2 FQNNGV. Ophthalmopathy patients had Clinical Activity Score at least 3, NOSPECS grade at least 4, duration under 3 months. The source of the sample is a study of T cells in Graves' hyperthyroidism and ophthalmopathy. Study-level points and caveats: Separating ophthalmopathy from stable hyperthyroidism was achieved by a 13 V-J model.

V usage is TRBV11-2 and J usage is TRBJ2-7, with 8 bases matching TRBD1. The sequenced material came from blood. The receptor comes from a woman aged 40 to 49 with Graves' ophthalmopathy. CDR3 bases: TGTGCCAGCAGTTTGAACCGGGACAGGCACTACGAGCAGTACTTC. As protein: CASSLNRDRHYEQYF.